The TCR beta chain under discussion was sequenced for a study of T cells in Graves' hyperthyroidism and ophthalmopathy. Findings and limits, study-wide: Expanded thyroid clonotypes (above 0.001) were mostly also found in blood.

This clonotype was picked up many times. Its antigen remains unknown. Across 18 months, stable Graves' hyperthyroidism was marked by no progression to ophthalmopathy. Patients showing uncontrolled infection, other autoimmune disease, pregnancy or lactation were ineligible. V was cut by 5 bases and J by 1 base, with 9 bases left in between. Germline V lookup: CDR1 LNHNV, CDR2 YYDKDF (reference sequence). The CDR3 consists of 15 residues. Researchers took RNA transcripts and amplified the TCR beta CDR3 regions from them. First-round RT-PCR targeting the TCR CDR3 was performed with the HTBI primer set. TCRdb called the multiplex PCR reads again in MiXCR, with one record for every CDR3 protein. The data hold almost 600,000 distinct CDR3 sequences, with around 46% observed a single time.

Sequencing used peripheral blood or thyroid tissue (not recorded which). The sequence came from a young woman with Graves' hyperthyroidism. V usage is TRBV15 and J usage is TRBJ2-6, with D uncertain. CDR3 sequence reads: CATSVPWSGANVLTF. CDR3 bases: TGTGCCACCAGCGTACCGTGGTCTGGGGCCAACGTCCTGACTTTC.